A selection of T cell receptor beta chains follows, all from one sample in a study of T cell repertoires in cytomegalovirus infection. TCRdb fed the reads into MiXCR, producing one record per CDR3 protein. The sample has around 120,000 distinct CDR3 sequences; roughly 9% are singletons. The sequencing input was PBMCs. These receptor sequences come from a human donor in good health (CMV status not recorded). Some clones in this sample may be carry-over from other donors' samples. Each CDR3 is given with its conserved first and last residue. The order of the fields is J gene, V gene, clone size, D gene, CDR3 protein, CDR3 DNA. The D gene is left open where the match is weak. Clone size is not always given. Where it is, it says once, few, many or a class for expanded clones.

J gene: TRBJ1-1; V gene: TRBV20-1; clone size: many; D gene: -; CDR3 protein: CSAGSGKTEAFF; CDR3 DNA: TGCAGTGCTGGCTCAGGGAAAACTGAAGCTTTCTTT
J gene: TRBJ1-1; V gene: TRBV6-5; clone size: many; D gene: -; CDR3 protein: CASSYSLGRNTEAFF; CDR3 DNA: TGTGCCAGCAGTTACTCGTTGGGAAGGAACACTGAAGCTTTCTTT
J gene: TRBJ2-2; V gene: TRBV14; clone size: few; D gene: -; CDR3 protein: CASSQWTTTGELFF; CDR3 DNA: TGTGCCAGCAGCCAATGGACGACGACCGGGGAGCTGTTTTTT
J gene: TRBJ1-1; V gene: TRBV19; clone size: many; D gene: -; CDR3 protein: CASSPDPTRNTEAFF; CDR3 DNA: TGTGCCAGTAGTCCTGATCCGACCCGAAACACTGAAGCTTTCTTT
J gene: TRBJ1-1; V gene: TRBV29-1; clone size: -; D gene: -; CDR3 protein: CSVSTRLGTEAFF; CDR3 DNA: TGCAGCGTTTCCACGAGGCTTGGGACTGAAGCTTTCTTT
J gene: TRBJ2-1; V gene: TRBV7-2; clone size: many; D gene: TRBD2; CDR3 protein: CASSLRGADYNEQFF; CDR3 DNA: TGTGCCAGCAGTTTGCGGGGGGCCGACTACAATGAGCAGTTCTTC
J gene: TRBJ1-6; V gene: TRBV28; clone size: many; D gene: -; CDR3 protein: CASIRGRSDSPLHF; CDR3 DNA: TGTGCCAGCATAAGAGGGCGCAGTGATTCACCCCTCCACTTT
J gene: TRBJ1-1; V gene: TRBV29-1; clone size: many; D gene: -; CDR3 protein: CSVQTGLTRKAFF; CDR3 DNA: TGCAGCGTGCAGACCGGGCTCACACGAAAAGCTTTCTTT
J gene: TRBJ1-1; V gene: TRBV28; clone size: many; D gene: TRBD1; CDR3 protein: CASSTGGTATEAFF; CDR3 DNA: TGTGCCAGCAGCACAGGCGGGACAGCCACTGAAGCTTTCTTT
J gene: TRBJ1-2; V gene: TRBV5-6; clone size: -; D gene: -; CDR3 protein: CASTPGGYTF; CDR3 DNA: TGTGCCAGCACCCCGGGGGGCTACACCTTC
J gene: TRBJ2-3; V gene: TRBV29-1; clone size: many; D gene: TRBD2; CDR3 protein: CSGTSGRTDTQYF; CDR3 DNA: TGCAGCGGTACTAGCGGCCGCACAGATACGCAGTATTTT
J gene: TRBJ2-2; V gene: TRBV28; clone size: -; D gene: -; CDR3 protein: CASSFTLTGELFF; CDR3 DNA: TGTGCCAGCAGTTTCACCCTCACCGGGGAGCTGTTTTTT
J gene: TRBJ2-3; V gene: TRBV2; clone size: many; D gene: TRBD2; CDR3 protein: CASSGTSGDTDTQYF; CDR3 DNA: TGTGCCAGCAGTGGGACTAGCGGAGACACAGATACGCAGTATTTT
J gene: TRBJ2-5; V gene: TRBV20-1; clone size: few; D gene: TRBD2; CDR3 protein: CSASTRASGGADKETQYF; CDR3 DNA: TGCAGTGCTAGTACCCGGGCTAGCGGGGGGGCTGATAAAGAGACCCAGTACTTC
J gene: TRBJ1-1; V gene: TRBV29-1; clone size: -; D gene: -; CDR3 protein: CSGFPGKRGTEAFF; CDR3 DNA: TGCAGCGGCTTTCCGGGAAAGAGGGGGACTGAAGCTTTCTTT
J gene: TRBJ1-2; V gene: TRBV7-8; clone size: -; D gene: -; CDR3 protein: CASSARYYGYTF; CDR3 DNA: TGTGCCAGCAGCGCCCGATACTATGGCTACACCTTC
J gene: TRBJ2-1; V gene: TRBV7-2; clone size: many; D gene: -; CDR3 protein: CASSDGGSGGTWEFF; CDR3 DNA: TGTGCCAGCAGCGACGGGGGGTCGGGGGGCACTTGGGAGTTCTTC
J gene: TRBJ2-1; V gene: TRBV12-3/TRBV12-4; clone size: many; D gene: TRBD1; CDR3 protein: CASSTPGQGHNEQFF; CDR3 DNA: TGTGCCAGCAGCACACCGGGACAGGGCCACAATGAGCAGTTCTTC
J gene: TRBJ2-1; V gene: TRBV7-7; clone size: many; D gene: -; CDR3 protein: CASSLGGSRGSYNEQFF; CDR3 DNA: TGTGCCAGCAGCTTAGGGGGCTCGCGGGGAAGCTACAATGAGCAGTTCTTC
J gene: TRBJ2-5; V gene: TRBV4-1; clone size: many; D gene: TRBD1; CDR3 protein: CASSQTGGRGETQYF; CDR3 DNA: TGCGCCAGCAGCCAGACAGGGGGCCGAGGGGAGACCCAGTACTTC
J gene: TRBJ1-2; V gene: TRBV20-1; clone size: few; D gene: -; CDR3 protein: CSARDLGSLVRGYTF; CDR3 DNA: TGCAGTGCTAGAGACCTGGGATCCTTAGTCAGGGGCTACACCTTC
J gene: TRBJ1-6; V gene: TRBV5-1; clone size: -; D gene: -; CDR3 protein: CASSLEQSRNSPLHF; CDR3 DNA: TGCGCCAGCAGCTTAGAACAGAGCCGTAATTCACCCCTCCACTTT
J gene: TRBJ2-1; V gene: TRBV5-1; clone size: few; D gene: -; CDR3 protein: CASSLEEVSSYNEQFF; CDR3 DNA: TGCGCCAGCAGCTTGGAAGAGGTGAGCTCCTACAATGAGCAGTTCTTC
J gene: TRBJ1-1; V gene: TRBV2; clone size: many; D gene: -; CDR3 protein: CASSERPLPLEAFF; CDR3 DNA: TGTGCCAGCAGTGAGCGACCCCTTCCCCTTGAAGCTTTCTTT
J gene: TRBJ1-1; V gene: TRBV20-1; clone size: few; D gene: -; CDR3 protein: CSASSPMGVDTEAFF; CDR3 DNA: TGCAGTGCTTCTTCGCCGATGGGAGTGGACACTGAAGCTTTCTTT
J gene: TRBJ1-2; V gene: TRBV7-2; clone size: many; D gene: -; CDR3 protein: CASSLDGPSYGYTF; CDR3 DNA: TGTGCCAGCAGCTTAGACGGGCCAAGTTATGGCTACACCTTC
J gene: TRBJ2-3; V gene: TRBV28; clone size: many; D gene: -; CDR3 protein: CASSFLRQITDTQYF; CDR3 DNA: TGTGCCAGCAGTTTCCTCAGACAGATCACAGATACGCAGTATTTT